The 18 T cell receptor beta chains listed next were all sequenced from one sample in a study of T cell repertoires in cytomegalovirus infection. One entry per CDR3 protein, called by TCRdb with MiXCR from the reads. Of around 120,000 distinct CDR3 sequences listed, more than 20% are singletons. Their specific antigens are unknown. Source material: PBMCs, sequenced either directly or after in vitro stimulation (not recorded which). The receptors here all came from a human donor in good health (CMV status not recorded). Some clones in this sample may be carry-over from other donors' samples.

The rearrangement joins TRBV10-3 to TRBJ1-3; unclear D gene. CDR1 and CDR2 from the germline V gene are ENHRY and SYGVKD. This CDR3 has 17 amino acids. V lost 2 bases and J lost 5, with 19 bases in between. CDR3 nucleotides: TGTGCCATCAGTGAGAACAGTTTGCGGGCACATAGAAACACCATATATTTT. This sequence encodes CAISENSLRAHRNTIYF.

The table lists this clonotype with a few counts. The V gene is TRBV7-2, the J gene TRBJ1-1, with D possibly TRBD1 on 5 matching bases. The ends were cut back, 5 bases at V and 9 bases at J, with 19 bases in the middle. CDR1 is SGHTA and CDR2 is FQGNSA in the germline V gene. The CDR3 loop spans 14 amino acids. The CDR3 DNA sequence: TGTGCCAGCAGCCCGAACACAGGAAATTTAAAAGCTTTCTTT. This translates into CASSPNTGNLKAFF.

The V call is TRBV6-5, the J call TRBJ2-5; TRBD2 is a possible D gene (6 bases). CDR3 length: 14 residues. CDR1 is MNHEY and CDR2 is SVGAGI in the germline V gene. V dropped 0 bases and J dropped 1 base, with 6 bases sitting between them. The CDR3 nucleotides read TGTGCCAGCAGTTACTCGACTAGCCAAGAGACCCAGTACTTC. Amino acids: CASSYSTSQETQYF.

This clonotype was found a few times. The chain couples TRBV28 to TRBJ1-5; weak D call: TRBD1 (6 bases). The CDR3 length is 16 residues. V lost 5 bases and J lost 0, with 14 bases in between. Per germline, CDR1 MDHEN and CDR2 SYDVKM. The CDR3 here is CASSPRGRGSNQPQHF. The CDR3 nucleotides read TGTGCCAGCAGTCCCAGGGGAAGGGGTAGCAATCAGCCCCAGCATTTT.

Here the CDR3 reads CASSYSIRDRRISGANVLTF. In DNA, the CDR3 is TGTGCCAGCAGTTACTCGATTCGGGACAGGAGAATCTCTGGGGCCAACGTCCTGACTTTC. The rearrangement uses TRBV6-2 or TRBV6-3 and TRBJ2-6; 8 bases agree with TRBD1. The CDR3 covers 20 residues. V dropped 0 bases and J dropped 0; count of bases not matched to a gene: 10. CDR1 MNHEY and CDR2 SVGEGT come from the germline V gene.

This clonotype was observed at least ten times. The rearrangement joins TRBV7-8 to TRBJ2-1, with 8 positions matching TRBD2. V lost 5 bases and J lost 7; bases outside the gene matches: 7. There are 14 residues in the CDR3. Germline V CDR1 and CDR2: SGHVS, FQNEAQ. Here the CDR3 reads CASSPYGRGNEQFF. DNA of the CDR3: TGTGCCAGCAGCCCCTACGGGAGGGGGAATGAGCAGTTCTTC.

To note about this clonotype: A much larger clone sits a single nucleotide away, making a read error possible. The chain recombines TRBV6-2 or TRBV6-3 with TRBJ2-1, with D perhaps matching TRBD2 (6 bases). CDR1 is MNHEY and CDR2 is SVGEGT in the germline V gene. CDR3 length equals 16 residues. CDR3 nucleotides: TGTCCCAGCAGTTCATTAGCGGCCCTCTCCTACAATGAGCAGTTCTTC. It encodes CPSSSLAALSYNEQFF.

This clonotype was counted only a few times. CDR3 sequence: CASSLGGRWLAGGSSYNEQFF. CDR3 coding DNA: TGTGCCAGCAGCTTAGGTGGGAGGTGGCTAGCGGGTGGGAGCTCCTACAATGAGCAGTTCTTC. The rearrangement uses TRBV7-2 and TRBJ2-1; 8 nucleotides line up with TRBD2. The CDR3 totals 21 residues. Germline trimming cut 1 base from V and 0 bases from J; bases unmatched to any gene: 17. CDR1 and CDR2 (germline): SGHTA, FQGNSA.

The CDR3 sequence: CASSVGDRGVIRNTEAFF. DNA for the CDR3: TGTGCCAGCAGCGTAGGGGACAGGGGGGTTATACGGAACACTGAAGCTTTCTTT. The rearrangement joins TRBV9 to TRBJ1-1; TRBD1 matches at 11 bases. V trimming: 0 bases; J trimming: 1 base; junction bases outside the gene matches: 8. Looked up from germline, CDR1 is SGDLS and CDR2 is YYNGEE. The CDR3 loop spans 18 amino acids.

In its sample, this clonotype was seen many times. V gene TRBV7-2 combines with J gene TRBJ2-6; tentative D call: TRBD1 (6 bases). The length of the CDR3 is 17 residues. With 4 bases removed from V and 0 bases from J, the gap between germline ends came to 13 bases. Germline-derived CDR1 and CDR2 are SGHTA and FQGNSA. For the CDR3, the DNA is TGTGCCAGCAGCTGGGACACCGCACTCTCTGGGGCCAACGTCCTGACTTTC. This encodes CASSWDTALSGANVLTF.

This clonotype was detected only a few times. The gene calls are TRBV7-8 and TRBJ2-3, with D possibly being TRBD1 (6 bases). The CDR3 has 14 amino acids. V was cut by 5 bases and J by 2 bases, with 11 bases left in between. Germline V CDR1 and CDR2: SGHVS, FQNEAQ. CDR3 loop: CASSIYRDTDTQYF. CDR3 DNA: TGTGCCAGCAGCATCTACAGGGACACAGATACGCAGTATTTT.

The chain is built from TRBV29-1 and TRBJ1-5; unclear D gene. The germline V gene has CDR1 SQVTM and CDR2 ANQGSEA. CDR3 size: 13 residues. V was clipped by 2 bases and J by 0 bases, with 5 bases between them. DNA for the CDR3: TGCAGCGTTGAAACCACTAGCAATCAGCCCCAGCATTTT. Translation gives CSVETTSNQPQHF.

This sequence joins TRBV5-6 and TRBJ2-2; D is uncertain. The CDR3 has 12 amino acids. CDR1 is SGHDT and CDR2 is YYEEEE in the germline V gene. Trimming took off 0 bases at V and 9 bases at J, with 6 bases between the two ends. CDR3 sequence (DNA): TGTGCCAGCAGCTTGGGGAGCCGGGAGCTGTTTTTT. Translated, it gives CASSLGSRELFF. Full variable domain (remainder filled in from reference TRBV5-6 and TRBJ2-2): DAGVTQSPTHLIKTRGQQVTLRCSPKSGHDTVSWYQQALGQGPQFIFQYYEEEERQRGNFPDRFSGHQFPNYSSELNVNALLLGDSALYLCASSLGSRELFFGEGSRLTVL.

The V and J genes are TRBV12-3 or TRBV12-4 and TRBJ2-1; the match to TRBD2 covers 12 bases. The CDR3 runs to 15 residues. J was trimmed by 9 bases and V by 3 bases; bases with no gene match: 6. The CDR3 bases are TGTGCCAGCAGTTTCGGACTAGCGGGACCCTTTGAGCAGTTCTTC. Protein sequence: CASSFGLAGPFEQFF.

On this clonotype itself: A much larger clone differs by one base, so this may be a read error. CDR3: CASSLVDRDQETQYF. CDR3 bases: TGTGCCAGCAGCTTAGTGGACAGGGACCAAGAGACCCAGTACTTC. V and J are TRBV7-6 and TRBJ2-5, with 8 bases fitting TRBD1. Looked up from germline, CDR1 is SGHVS and CDR2 is FNYEAQ. The CDR3 loop spans 15 amino acids. The J segment lost 0 bases and the V segment lost 1 base, leaving 1 base of the junction unmatched.

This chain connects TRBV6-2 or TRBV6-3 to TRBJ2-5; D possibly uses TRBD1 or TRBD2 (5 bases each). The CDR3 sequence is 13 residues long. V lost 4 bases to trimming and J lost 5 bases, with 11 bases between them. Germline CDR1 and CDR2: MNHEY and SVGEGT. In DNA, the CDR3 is TGTGCCAGCAGTTGGAGCAGGGAGGAGACCCAGTACTTC. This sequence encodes CASSWSREETQYF.

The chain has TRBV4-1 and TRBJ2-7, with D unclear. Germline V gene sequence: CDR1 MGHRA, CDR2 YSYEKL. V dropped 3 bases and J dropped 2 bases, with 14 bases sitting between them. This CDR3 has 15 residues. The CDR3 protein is CASSQFSNGPYEQYF. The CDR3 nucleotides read TGCGCCAGCAGCCAGTTTTCTAACGGCCCCTACGAGCAGTACTTC.

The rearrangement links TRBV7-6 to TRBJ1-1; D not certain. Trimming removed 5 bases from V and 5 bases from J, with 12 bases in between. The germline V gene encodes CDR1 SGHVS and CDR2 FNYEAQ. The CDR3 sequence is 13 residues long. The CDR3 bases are TGTGCCAGCAGCCGGTGGGAGGGAACTGAAGCTTTCTTT. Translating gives CASSRWEGTEAFF.